Given below is one T cell receptor beta chain in context. Its antigen remains unknown. Method: immunoSEQ multiplex PCR; TCRdb's copy keeps in-frame clones and lacks some. This table holds around 37,000 clones, roughly 92% found once. Time point indicated: cycle 4 day 1 (C4D1), after five to seven weeks of nivolumab. Brentuximab vedotin exposure varied among the patients, all of whom had relapsed after autologous stem cell transplantation. Thawed PBMCs were the source of CD4+ T cells, purified by magnetic negative selection. Complete response, partial response or progressive disease constituted the best responses recorded. The record originates from a study of PD-1 blockade in classical Hodgkin lymphoma. Trimming left V 6 bases short and J 2 bases short, with 16 bases between. The CDR3 is made up of 15 amino acids. Germline V lookup: CDR1 MNHEY, CDR2 SVGAGI. Broader study findings: Significant TCR diversity gains by C4D1 occurred in CD4+ but not CD8+ cells. Newly diagnosed patients reportedly trailed healthy donors in baseline TCR diversity.

The rearrangement joins TRBV6-5 to TRBJ1-2, with a weak D call TRBD1 (6 bases). This TCR was recovered from a human donor with classical Hodgkin lymphoma. This specimen consisted of CD4+ T cells from blood, obtained before the fourth cycle of nivolumab. This chain's CDR3 is CASSRTVLANYGYTF. The CDR3 bases are TGTGCCAGCAGCCGGACAGTCCTGGCGAACTATGGCTACACCTTC.